This T cell receptor (beta chain) was captured by sequencing in a study of T cells in Graves' hyperthyroidism and ophthalmopathy. Across the whole study: Peripheral blood samples were taken at initial diagnosis, prior to any treatment.

Amplified regions were TCR beta CDR3 sequences from RNA transcripts. First-round RT-PCR of the TCR CDR3 relied on the HTBI primer set. TCRdb re-called the multiplex PCR reads with MiXCR, one entry per CDR3 protein. This table has approximately 330,000 distinct CDR3 sequences, about an eighth appearing once. Ophthalmopathy patients showed a Clinical Activity Score of at least 3, NOSPECS grade of at least 4 and duration under 3 months. Diagnoses were made from clinical symptoms, serum measures (thyroxine and TRAb), thyroid ultrasound and orbital computed tomography. PBMCs were sourced from roughly 9.7 ml fresh peripheral blood. This clonotype was picked up many times. The sequence was obtained from a woman aged 40 to 55 with Graves' ophthalmopathy. Material: blood.

CDR3 protein: CASSLSTSGGTEAFF. CDR3 nucleotides: TGTGCCAGCAGCTTAAGTACCTCGGGGGGGACTGAAGCTTTCTTT. The rearrangement joins TRBV7-6 to TRBJ1-1, with D perhaps TRBD1 (5 bases). The CDR3 has 15 amino acids. V gave up 2 bases and J gave up 5 bases, with 15 bases separating them. Germline lookup yields CDR1 SGHVS and CDR2 FNYEAQ. Variable domain in full (rest from reference TRBV7-6 and TRBJ1-1): GAGVSQSPRYKVTKRGQDVALRCDPISGHVSLYWYRQALGQGPEFLTYFNYEAQQDKSGLPNDRFSAERPEGSISTLTIQRTEQRDSAMYRCASSLSTSGGTEAFFGQGTRLTVV.